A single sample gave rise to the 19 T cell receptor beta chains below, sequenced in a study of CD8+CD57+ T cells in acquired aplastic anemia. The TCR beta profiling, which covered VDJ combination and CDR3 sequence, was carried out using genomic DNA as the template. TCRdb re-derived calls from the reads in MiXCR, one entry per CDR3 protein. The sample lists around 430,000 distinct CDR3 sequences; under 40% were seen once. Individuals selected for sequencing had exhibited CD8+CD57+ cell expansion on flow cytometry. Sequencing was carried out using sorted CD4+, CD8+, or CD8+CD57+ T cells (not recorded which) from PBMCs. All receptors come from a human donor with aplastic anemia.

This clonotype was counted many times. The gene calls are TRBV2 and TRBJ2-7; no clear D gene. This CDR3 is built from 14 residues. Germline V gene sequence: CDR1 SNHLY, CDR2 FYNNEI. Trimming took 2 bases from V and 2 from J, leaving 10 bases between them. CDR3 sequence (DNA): TGTGCCAGCAGTGAAATGGACGGGCCCTACGAGCAGTACTTC. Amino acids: CASSEMDGPYEQYF.

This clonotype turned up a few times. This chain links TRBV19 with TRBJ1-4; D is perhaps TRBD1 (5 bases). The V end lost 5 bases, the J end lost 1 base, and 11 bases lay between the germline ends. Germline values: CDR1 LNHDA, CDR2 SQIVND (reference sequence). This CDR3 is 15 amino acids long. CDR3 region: CASSSIGGTNEKLFF. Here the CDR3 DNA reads TGTGCCAGTAGTTCGATCGGGGGAACTAATGAAAAACTGTTTTTT.

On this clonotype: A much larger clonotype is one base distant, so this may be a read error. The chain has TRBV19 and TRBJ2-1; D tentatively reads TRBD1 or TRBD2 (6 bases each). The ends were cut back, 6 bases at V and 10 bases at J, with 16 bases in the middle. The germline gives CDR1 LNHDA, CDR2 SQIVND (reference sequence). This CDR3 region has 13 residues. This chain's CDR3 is CASSQSVGGEQFF. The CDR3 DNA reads TGTGCCAGTAGCCAGAGTGTGGGGGGCGAGCAGTTCTTC.

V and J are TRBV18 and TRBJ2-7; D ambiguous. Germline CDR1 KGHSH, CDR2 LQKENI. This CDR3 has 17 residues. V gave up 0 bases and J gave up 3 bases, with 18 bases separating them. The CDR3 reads CASSPPGRQPKNYEQYF. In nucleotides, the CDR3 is TGTGCCAGCTCACCACCAGGTCGTCAGCCTAAAAACTACGAGCAGTACTTC.

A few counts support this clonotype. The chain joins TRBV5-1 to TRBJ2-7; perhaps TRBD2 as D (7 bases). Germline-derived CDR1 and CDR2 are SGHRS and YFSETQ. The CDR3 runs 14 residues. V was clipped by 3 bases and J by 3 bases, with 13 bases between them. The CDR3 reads CASSWGGRDYEQYF. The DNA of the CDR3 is TGCGCCAGCAGCTGGGGGGGGCGGGACTACGAGCAGTACTTC.

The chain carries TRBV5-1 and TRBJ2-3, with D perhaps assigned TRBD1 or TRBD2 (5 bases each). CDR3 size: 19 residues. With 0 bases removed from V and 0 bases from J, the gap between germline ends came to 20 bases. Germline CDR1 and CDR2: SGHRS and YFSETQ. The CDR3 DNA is TGCGCCAGCAGCTTGGTGTCCATTACGGGACCCATTAGCACAGATACGCAGTATTTT. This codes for CASSLVSITGPISTDTQYF.

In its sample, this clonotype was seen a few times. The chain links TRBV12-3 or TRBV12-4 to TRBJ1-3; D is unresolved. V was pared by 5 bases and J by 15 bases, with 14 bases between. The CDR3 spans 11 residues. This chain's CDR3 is CASSPGHLGYF. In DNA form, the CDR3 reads TGTGCCAGCAGTCCGGGTCACTTAGGATATTTT.

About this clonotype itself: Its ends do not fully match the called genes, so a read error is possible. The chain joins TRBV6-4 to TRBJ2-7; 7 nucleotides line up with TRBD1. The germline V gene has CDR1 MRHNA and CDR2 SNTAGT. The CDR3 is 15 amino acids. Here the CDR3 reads CATSDSGQPYYEQYF. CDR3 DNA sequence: TGTGCCACCAGTGACTCGGGACAGCCGTACTACGAGCAGTACTTC.

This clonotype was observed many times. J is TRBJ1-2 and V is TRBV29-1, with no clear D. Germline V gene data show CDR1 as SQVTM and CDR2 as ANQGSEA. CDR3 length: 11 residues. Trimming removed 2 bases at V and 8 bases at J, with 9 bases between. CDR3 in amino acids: CSVELPGGYTF. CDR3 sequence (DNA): TGCAGCGTTGAATTACCAGGAGGCTACACCTTC.

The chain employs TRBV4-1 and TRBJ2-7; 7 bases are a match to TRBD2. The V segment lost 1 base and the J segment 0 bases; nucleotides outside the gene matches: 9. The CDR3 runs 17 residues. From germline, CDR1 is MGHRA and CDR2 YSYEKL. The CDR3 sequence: CASSQVLTSDFSYEQYF. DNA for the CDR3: TGCGCCAGCAGCCAAGTTCTAACTAGCGATTTCTCCTACGAGCAGTACTTC.

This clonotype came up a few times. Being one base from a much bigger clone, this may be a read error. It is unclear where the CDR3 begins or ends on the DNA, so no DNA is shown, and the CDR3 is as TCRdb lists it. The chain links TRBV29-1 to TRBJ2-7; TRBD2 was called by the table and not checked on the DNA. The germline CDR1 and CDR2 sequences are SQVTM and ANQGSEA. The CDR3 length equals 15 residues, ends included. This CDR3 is CSVVFGSGSINERYF.

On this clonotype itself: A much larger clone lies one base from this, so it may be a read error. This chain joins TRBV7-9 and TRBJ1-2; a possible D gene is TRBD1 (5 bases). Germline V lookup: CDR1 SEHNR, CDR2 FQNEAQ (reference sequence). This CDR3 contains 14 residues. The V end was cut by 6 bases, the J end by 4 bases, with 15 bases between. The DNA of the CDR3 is TGTGCCAGCAGTCTGACAGATTCTAGCTATGGCTACACCTTC. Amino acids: CASSLTDSSYGYTF.

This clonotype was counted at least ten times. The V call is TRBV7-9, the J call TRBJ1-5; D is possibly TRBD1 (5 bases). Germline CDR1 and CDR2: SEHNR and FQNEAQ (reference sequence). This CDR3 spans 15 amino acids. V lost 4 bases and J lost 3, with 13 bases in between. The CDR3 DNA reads TGTGCCAGCAGCTCAGCGGGACGGGTCAATCAGCCCCAGCATTTT. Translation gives CASSSAGRVNQPQHF.

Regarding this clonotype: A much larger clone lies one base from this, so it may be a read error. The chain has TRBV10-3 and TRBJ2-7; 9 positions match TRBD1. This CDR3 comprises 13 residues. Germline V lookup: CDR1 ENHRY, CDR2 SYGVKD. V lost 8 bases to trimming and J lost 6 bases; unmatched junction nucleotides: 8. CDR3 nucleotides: TGTGCCATCCCAGGGACAGGGAGCTTCGAGCAGTACTTC. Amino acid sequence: CAIPGTGSFEQYF.

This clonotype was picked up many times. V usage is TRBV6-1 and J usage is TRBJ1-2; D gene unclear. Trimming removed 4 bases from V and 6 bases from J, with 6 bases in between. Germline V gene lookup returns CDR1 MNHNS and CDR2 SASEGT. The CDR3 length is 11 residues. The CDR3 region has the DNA TGTGCCAGCAGTGCGACGGATGGCTACACCTTC. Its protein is CASSATDGYTF.

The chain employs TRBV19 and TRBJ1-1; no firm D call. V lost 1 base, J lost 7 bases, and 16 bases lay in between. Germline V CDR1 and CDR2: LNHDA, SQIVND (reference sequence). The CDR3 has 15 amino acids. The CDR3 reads CASSIGLMRAHEAFF. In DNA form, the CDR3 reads TGTGCCAGTAGTATAGGGCTGATGCGGGCGCATGAAGCTTTCTTT.

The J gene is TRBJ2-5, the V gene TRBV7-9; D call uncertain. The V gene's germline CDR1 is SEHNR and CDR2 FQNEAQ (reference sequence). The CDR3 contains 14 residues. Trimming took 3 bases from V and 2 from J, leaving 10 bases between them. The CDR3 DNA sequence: TGTGCCAGCAGCTTCCCCGCGACGCAAGAGACCCAGTACTTC. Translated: CASSFPATQETQYF.

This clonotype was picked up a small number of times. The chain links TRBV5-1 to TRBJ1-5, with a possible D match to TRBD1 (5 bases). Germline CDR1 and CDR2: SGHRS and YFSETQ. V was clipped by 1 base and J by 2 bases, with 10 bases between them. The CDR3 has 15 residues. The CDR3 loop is CASSLQGEGNQPQHF. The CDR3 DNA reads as TGCGCCAGCAGCTTGCAAGGGGAGGGCAATCAGCCCCAGCATTTT.

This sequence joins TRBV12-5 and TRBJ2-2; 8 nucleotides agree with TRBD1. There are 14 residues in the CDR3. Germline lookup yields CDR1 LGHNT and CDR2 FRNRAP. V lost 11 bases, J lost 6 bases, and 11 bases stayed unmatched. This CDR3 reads CASKQDRAPGELFF. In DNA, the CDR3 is TGTGCTTCGAAACAGGACAGGGCCCCCGGGGAGCTGTTTTTT.